This is a list of T cell receptor beta chains from one sample in a study of T cells in tumors after PD-1 blockade. Measured with immunoSEQ multiplex PCR; TCRdb has only the in-frame clones, and not every one. Among around 19,000 clones, over 75% were seen once, and the ten largest hold roughly 27%. The starting material was PBMCs, obtained before anti-PD-1 treatment. The receptors come from a human donor with basal cell carcinoma. Both conserved end residues are part of each CDR3. Fields, in order: J gene, clone size, D gene, V gene, CDR3 DNA, CDR3 protein. D genes are given only for firm matches. Clone size is stated in some rows and not others, as once, few, many or a class when expanded.

>TRBJ2-3|.|.|TRBV7-2
TGTGCCAGCAGCTTTTTCACCGAGGGAGATACGCAGTATTTT
CASSFFTEGDTQYF
>TRBJ2-2|.|.|TRBV30
TGTGCCTGGATTGCGATAAACACCGGGGAGCTGTTTTTT
CAWIAINTGELFF
>TRBJ2-7|.|TRBD2|TRBV11-1
TGTGCCAGCAGCTTATGGCGGGAGGGCTCCTACGAGCAGTACTTC
CASSLWREGSYEQYF
>TRBJ2-2|.|TRBD2|TRBV2
TGTGCCAGCAGTGAAGCAGGGACTAGCTTTAACACCGGGGAGCTGTTTTTT
CASSEAGTSFNTGELFF
>TRBJ2-3|.|.|TRBV10-3
TGTGCCATCAGTGAGCCTCGGGGGCCAGATACGCAGTATTTT
CAISEPRGPDTQYF
>TRBJ2-1|.|TRBD2|TRBV3-1/TRBV3-2
TGTGCCAGCAGCCCAGCTAGCGGGAGTCGGAATGAGCAGTTCTTC
CASSPASGSRNEQFF
>TRBJ2-1|.|.|TRBV2
TGTGCCAGCTGTGATGGGGGGGCGGGGGCGGGGAGCTCCTACAATGAGCAGTTCTTC
CASCDGGAGAGSSYNEQFF
>TRBJ2-7|.|TRBD1|TRBV27
TGTGCCAGCAGTTCGCGACAGGGTAGGACCGGGCAGTACTTC
CASSSRQGRTGQYF
>TRBJ2-2|.|.|TRBV6-4
TGTGCCAGCAGTGACTCGATGGGGCAGAACACCGGGGAGCTGTTTTTT
CASSDSMGQNTGELFF
>TRBJ1-1|.|.|TRBV5-1
TGCGCCAGCAGCTTGGACGGAGCCCAAGCTTTCTTT
CASSLDGAQAFF
>TRBJ2-5|.|.|TRBV5-1
TGCGCCAGCAGCTTGAGTCCCACAGGGGTTGGGGGGGAGCAAGAGACCCAGTACTTC
CASSLSPTGVGGEQETQYF
>TRBJ2-1|.|.|TRBV9
TGTGCCAGCAGCGTAGGGACAGACTGGTCCTACAATGAGCAGTTCTTC
CASSVGTDWSYNEQFF
>TRBJ2-5|once|.|TRBV6-5
TGTGCCAGCAGTTCCCCCCGGACGTTGGGCGGAGAGACCCAGTACTTC
CASSSPRTLGGETQYF
>TRBJ2-1|.|TRBD2|TRBV4-3
TGCGCCAGCAGCCCTTCGTTTCTAGCGGGGGGCCGTGAGCAGTTCTTC
CASSPSFLAGGREQFF
>TRBJ2-3|.|TRBD2|TRBV15
TGTGCCACCAGCAGGACGGGGGGTATAGATACGCAGTATTTT
CATSRTGGIDTQYF
>TRBJ1-6|.|.|TRBV6-2/TRBV6-3
TGTGCCAGCAGTTTGGATGGGTATAATTCACCCCTCCACTTT
CASSLDGYNSPLHF
>TRBJ2-3|few|TRBD2|TRBV6-4
TGTGCCAGCAGTTCTGAAGCGGGGGGGCGGACAGATACGCAGTATTTT
CASSSEAGGRTDTQYF
>TRBJ2-1|.|.|TRBV5-1
TGCGCCAGCAGCCGGGTGGCAGGCGGGGATGAGCAGTTCTTC
CASSRVAGGDEQFF
>TRBJ2-5|few|.|TRBV6-5
TGTGCCAGCAGTTACATGGGCAGGTACCAAGAGACCCAGTACTTC
CASSYMGRYQETQYF
>TRBJ2-7|.|TRBD2|TRBV28
TGTGCCAGCAGTTTGCAACTAGCGGGATACTACGAGCAGTACTTC
CASSLQLAGYYEQYF
>TRBJ2-5|.|.|TRBV7-9
TGTGCCAGCACCCGAGGGGGGCAAGAGACCCAGTACTTC
CASTRGGQETQYF
>TRBJ2-5|medium-sized|TRBD1|TRBV7-7
TGTGCCAGCAGCTACCGACAGGGTGGCAGGGAGACCCAGTACTTC
CASSYRQGGRETQYF